Included here is one T cell receptor (beta chain) sequence, with context. The source of the sample is a study of blood T cell repertoires in COVID-19. At the level of the study: Donors in the United States, Italy and Spain gave samples during acute or convalescent COVID-19. Nucleic acid was either cDNA or gDNA, and it came from T cells, B-cell-depleted T cells, or PBMCs.

Assay used: immunoSEQ multiplex PCR; TCRdb lists only in-frame clones, some missing. The data hold approximately 40,000 clones, with around 90% observed a single time. Patients in Seattle were enrolled during active infection, then followed longitudinally. The source material was peripheral blood. This TCR came from a man aged 55 to 70 with COVID-19, enrolled during active disease.

This chain's CDR3 is CASSRTQGDGYTF. DNA of the CDR3: TGTGCCAGCAGTCGAACCCAGGGGGATGGCTACACCTTC. The V and J genes are TRBV6-5 and TRBJ1-2, with 7 bases lining up with TRBD1. The CDR3 length is 13 residues. Germline loops: CDR1 MNHEY, CDR2 SVGAGI. The V segment lost 5 bases and the J segment 6 bases; nucleotides outside the gene matches: 6.